Listed below are T cell receptor beta chains from one sample, sequenced in a study of T cells in Graves' hyperthyroidism and ophthalmopathy. Via MiXCR, TCRdb re-called the multiplex PCR reads, giving one row per CDR3 protein. The repertoire holds hundreds of thousands of distinct CDR3 sequences, with around 13% as singletons. Sequencing used blood. These receptors all stem from a woman aged 50 to 60 with Graves' ophthalmopathy. CDR3s include the opening cysteine and the closing phenylalanine or tryptophan. The D gene is left open where the match is weak. A row's size may be missing; if present it is once, few, many or a size class.

cdr3_aa: CSVGGQGGLESTEAFF
cdr3_nt: TGCAGCGTTGGGGGACAGGGTGGCCTAGAGAGCACTGAAGCTTTCTTT
clone_size: many
j_call: TRBJ1-1
v_call: TRBV29-1
d_call: TRBD1

cdr3_aa: CASSSSGGIRFSYNEQFF
cdr3_nt: TGTGCCAGCAGTTCCTCTGGTGGCATCCGCTTCTCCTACAATGAGCAGTTCTTC
clone_size: NA
j_call: TRBJ2-1
v_call: TRBV27
d_call: NA

cdr3_aa: CASRPLDRGQETQYF
cdr3_nt: TGTGCCAGCAGACCGCTCGACAGGGGCCAAGAGACCCAGTACTTC
clone_size: NA
j_call: TRBJ2-5
v_call: TRBV14
d_call: TRBD1

cdr3_aa: CASSYESAGISSYNSPLHF
cdr3_nt: TGTGCCAGCAGTTACGAGTCCGCGGGAATAAGCTCCTATAATTCACCCCTCCACTTT
clone_size: few
j_call: TRBJ1-6
v_call: TRBV6-5
d_call: NA

cdr3_aa: CASSSRTSGRLEIEQFF
cdr3_nt: TGTGCCAGCAGTTCCCGGACTAGCGGGAGGTTGGAGATTGAGCAGTTCTTC
clone_size: many
j_call: TRBJ2-1
v_call: TRBV28
d_call: TRBD2

cdr3_aa: CASSFRGPTNEKLFF
cdr3_nt: TGTGCCAGCAGCTTCCGGGGCCCAACTAATGAAAAACTGTTTTTT
clone_size: NA
j_call: TRBJ1-4
v_call: TRBV5-6
d_call: NA

cdr3_aa: CASSLGTGIEQYF
cdr3_nt: TGTGCCAGCAGCTTAGGGACAGGAATCGAGCAGTACTTC
clone_size: many
j_call: TRBJ2-7
v_call: TRBV7-9
d_call: TRBD1

cdr3_aa: CASSHGQEETQYF
cdr3_nt: TGTGCCAGCAGTCATGGCCAAGAAGAGACCCAGTACTTC
clone_size: few
j_call: TRBJ2-5
v_call: TRBV6-2/TRBV6-3
d_call: NA

cdr3_aa: CASSLKLREEYF
cdr3_nt: TGTGCCAGCAGCTTAAAACTCAGGGAAGAGTACTTC
clone_size: few
j_call: TRBJ2-4
v_call: TRBV5-5
d_call: NA

cdr3_aa: CASSSPRGPANEQYF
cdr3_nt: TGTGCCAGCAGCAGCCCCAGGGGGCCTGCGAACGAGCAGTACTTC
clone_size: NA
j_call: TRBJ2-7
v_call: TRBV7-2
d_call: TRBD1

cdr3_aa: CASSKDLAGGNEQFF
cdr3_nt: TGTGCCAGTAGTAAAGATTTAGCGGGAGGCAATGAGCAGTTCTTC
clone_size: few
j_call: TRBJ2-1
v_call: TRBV19
d_call: TRBD2

cdr3_aa: CASSDSFNSPLHF
cdr3_nt: TGTGCCAGCAGCGACAGTTTTAATTCACCCCTCCACTTT
clone_size: many
j_call: TRBJ1-6
v_call: TRBV28
d_call: NA

cdr3_aa: CASREENTGELFF
cdr3_nt: TGCGCCAGCAGAGAAGAGAACACCGGGGAGCTGTTTTTT
clone_size: NA
j_call: TRBJ2-2
v_call: TRBV5-1
d_call: NA

cdr3_aa: CASSLGGGRFHQPQHF
cdr3_nt: TGTGCCAGCAGTTTAGGGGGGGGGCGCTTTCATCAGCCCCAGCATTTT
clone_size: NA
j_call: TRBJ1-5
v_call: TRBV28
d_call: NA

cdr3_aa: CASSYSKTNTDTQYF
cdr3_nt: TGTGCCAGCAGTTACTCGAAGACTAACACAGATACGCAGTATTTT
clone_size: many
j_call: TRBJ2-3
v_call: TRBV6-2/TRBV6-3
d_call: NA

cdr3_aa: CASSTRQGTAGELFF
cdr3_nt: TGTGCCAGCAGCACAAGACAGGGTACCGCCGGGGAGCTGTTTTTT
clone_size: NA
j_call: TRBJ2-2
v_call: TRBV7-6
d_call: TRBD1

cdr3_aa: CASSLLGFSGTGGEMGELFF
cdr3_nt: TGTGCCAGCAGTTTACTCGGCTTTTCTGGGACAGGGGGCGAGATGGGGGAGCTGTTTTTT
clone_size: few
j_call: TRBJ2-2
v_call: TRBV28
d_call: TRBD1

cdr3_aa: CASSSTPGVGEQYF
cdr3_nt: TGTGCCAGCAGTTCCACCCCAGGGGTAGGCGAGCAGTACTTC
clone_size: many
j_call: TRBJ2-7
v_call: TRBV4-2
d_call: NA

cdr3_aa: CASSDRDRYEQYF
cdr3_nt: TGTGCCAGCAGTGACCGGGACAGATACGAGCAGTACTTC
clone_size: many
j_call: TRBJ2-7
v_call: TRBV28
d_call: TRBD1

cdr3_aa: CASSPQTGQETQYF
cdr3_nt: TGTGCCAGCTCACCACAGACAGGTCAAGAGACCCAGTACTTC
clone_size: many
j_call: TRBJ2-5
v_call: TRBV18
d_call: NA

cdr3_aa: CASSKTGERQPQHF
cdr3_nt: TGTGCCAGCAGCAAAACAGGGGAAAGACAGCCCCAGCATTTT
clone_size: NA
j_call: TRBJ1-5
v_call: TRBV7-2
d_call: TRBD1

cdr3_aa: CASSPNPGTRLFF
cdr3_nt: TGTGCCAGCAGCCCGAACCCCGGGACTAGGCTGTTCTTC
clone_size: few
j_call: TRBJ2-1
v_call: TRBV7-3
d_call: TRBD2

cdr3_aa: CASSLRLAGTNTGELFF
cdr3_nt: TGCGCCAGCAGCTTAAGACTAGCGGGAACGAACACCGGGGAGCTGTTTTTT
clone_size: NA
j_call: TRBJ2-2
v_call: TRBV5-1
d_call: TRBD2

cdr3_aa: CASSLLAGENYEQYF
cdr3_nt: TGTGCCAGCAGCCTCCTAGCGGGGGAGAACTACGAGCAGTACTTC
clone_size: many
j_call: TRBJ2-7
v_call: TRBV7-3
d_call: TRBD2

cdr3_aa: CASSLERRPGETQYF
cdr3_nt: TGTGCCAGCAGCCTCGAAAGGCGCCCAGGGGAGACCCAGTACTTC
clone_size: NA
j_call: TRBJ2-5
v_call: TRBV13
d_call: NA

cdr3_aa: CASSLTGQSTDTQYF
cdr3_nt: TGTGCCAGCAGCTTAACGGGACAGAGCACAGATACGCAGTATTTT
clone_size: many
j_call: TRBJ2-3
v_call: TRBV7-9
d_call: TRBD1

cdr3_aa: CASSQKPVSRRRITDTQYF
cdr3_nt: TGTGCCAGCAGCCAGAAGCCAGTGAGCCGCCGGAGAATTACAGATACGCAGTATTTT
clone_size: many
j_call: TRBJ2-3
v_call: TRBV7-2
d_call: NA

cdr3_aa: CASSQDLARRGEQFF
cdr3_nt: TGCGCCAGCAGCCAAGATTTAGCCCGCAGGGGGGAGCAGTTCTTC
clone_size: few
j_call: TRBJ2-1
v_call: TRBV4-1
d_call: TRBD1

cdr3_aa: CASSQTQGLYEQYF
cdr3_nt: TGTGCCAGCTCGCAAACGCAAGGGTTATACGAGCAGTACTTC
clone_size: many
j_call: TRBJ2-7
v_call: TRBV18
d_call: NA

cdr3_aa: CASSQHLYDSRLRPNTGELFF
cdr3_nt: TGTGCCAGCAGCCAACACCTTTACGACAGTCGATTACGGCCGAACACCGGGGAGCTGTTTTTT
clone_size: few
j_call: TRBJ2-2
v_call: TRBV11-2
d_call: NA

cdr3_aa: CSAATSGRAGEETQYF
cdr3_nt: TGCAGTGCGGCGACTAGCGGGAGGGCCGGTGAAGAGACCCAGTACTTC
clone_size: many
j_call: TRBJ2-5
v_call: TRBV20-1
d_call: TRBD2

cdr3_aa: CASRPDRGQSNEQFF
cdr3_nt: TGTGCCAGCAGACCCGACAGGGGGCAAAGCAATGAGCAGTTCTTC
clone_size: few
j_call: TRBJ2-1
v_call: TRBV6-1
d_call: TRBD1

cdr3_aa: CASRLAGGTSGYEQYF
cdr3_nt: TGTGCCAGCAGACTAGCGGGGGGGACTAGCGGCTACGAGCAGTACTTC
clone_size: many
j_call: TRBJ2-7
v_call: TRBV7-2
d_call: TRBD2

cdr3_aa: CAIRLGTHPYNEQFF
cdr3_nt: TGTGCCATCAGACTCGGGACTCACCCCTACAATGAGCAGTTCTTC
clone_size: NA
j_call: TRBJ2-1
v_call: TRBV10-3
d_call: NA

cdr3_aa: CASSRGQGTYEQYF
cdr3_nt: TGTGCCAGCAGTCGTGGACAGGGAACCTACGAGCAGTACTTC
clone_size: many
j_call: TRBJ2-7
v_call: TRBV7-2
d_call: TRBD1

cdr3_aa: CASSSPSGGNYGYTF
cdr3_nt: TGTGCCAGCAGTTCACCTTCTGGGGGAAACTATGGCTACACCTTC
clone_size: many
j_call: TRBJ1-2
v_call: TRBV28
d_call: NA

cdr3_aa: CASSLGQGASTDTQYF
cdr3_nt: TGTGCCAGCAGCCTCGGACAGGGGGCTAGCACAGATACGCAGTATTTT
clone_size: many
j_call: TRBJ2-3
v_call: TRBV7-9
d_call: TRBD1

cdr3_aa: CASRDRGGYSNQPQHF
cdr3_nt: TGTGCCAGCCGGGACAGGGGGGGATATAGCAATCAGCCCCAGCATTTT
clone_size: few
j_call: TRBJ1-5
v_call: TRBV6-1
d_call: TRBD1

cdr3_aa: CASSLTGVVAETQYF
cdr3_nt: TGTGCCAGCAGCCTTACAGGGGTCGTGGCGGAGACCCAGTACTTC
clone_size: many
j_call: TRBJ2-5
v_call: TRBV3-1
d_call: TRBD1

cdr3_aa: CASSYGQGAGTDTQYF
cdr3_nt: TGTGCCAGCAGTTATGGACAGGGGGCCGGCACAGATACGCAGTATTTT
clone_size: many
j_call: TRBJ2-3
v_call: TRBV6-1
d_call: TRBD1

cdr3_aa: CASSLDNRDSTGELFF
cdr3_nt: TGTGCCAGCAGCTTAGATAACAGGGACTCCACGGGGGAGCTGTTTTTT
clone_size: many
j_call: TRBJ2-2
v_call: TRBV11-2
d_call: NA

cdr3_aa: CASSPRDRTTYEQYF
cdr3_nt: TGTGCCAGCTCACCACGGGACAGGACCACCTACGAGCAGTACTTC
clone_size: NA
j_call: TRBJ2-7
v_call: TRBV18
d_call: TRBD1

cdr3_aa: CASSHGRGLETQYF
cdr3_nt: TGTGCCAGCAGCCATGGCAGGGGTTTGGAGACCCAGTACTTC
clone_size: few
j_call: TRBJ2-5
v_call: TRBV4-2
d_call: NA

cdr3_aa: CASSYSSFRREYTEAFF
cdr3_nt: TGTGCCAGCAGTTACTCGAGTTTCAGGAGAGAATACACTGAAGCTTTCTTT
clone_size: few
j_call: TRBJ1-1
v_call: TRBV6-5
d_call: NA

cdr3_aa: CACLAGGTDTQYF
cdr3_nt: TGTGCCTGCCTAGCGGGAGGCACAGATACGCAGTATTTT
clone_size: many
j_call: TRBJ2-3
v_call: TRBV30
d_call: TRBD2

cdr3_aa: CASSWGGRTGNEQFF
cdr3_nt: TGTGCCAGCAGCTGGGGGGGGCGCACTGGCAATGAGCAGTTCTTC
clone_size: many
j_call: TRBJ2-1
v_call: TRBV6-2/TRBV6-3
d_call: NA

cdr3_aa: CSARGYRGLNTGELFF
cdr3_nt: TGCAGTGCTAGAGGATACAGGGGGCTCAACACCGGGGAGCTGTTTTTT
clone_size: NA
j_call: TRBJ2-2
v_call: TRBV20-1
d_call: TRBD1

cdr3_aa: CASSLVSTGYTF
cdr3_nt: TGTGCCAGCAGCTTAGTTAGTACGGGGTACACCTTC
clone_size: few
j_call: TRBJ1-2
v_call: TRBV7-9
d_call: NA

cdr3_aa: CASSDRGASYEQYF
cdr3_nt: TGTGCCAGCAGTGATAGGGGGGCCTCCTACGAGCAGTACTTC
clone_size: many
j_call: TRBJ2-7
v_call: TRBV2
d_call: NA

cdr3_aa: CASSHLFQGGGEAFF
cdr3_nt: TGTGCCAGCAGCCACCTATTCCAGGGAGGAGGCGAAGCTTTCTTT
clone_size: NA
j_call: TRBJ1-1
v_call: TRBV3-1
d_call: NA

cdr3_aa: CASSPRGGWTEAFF
cdr3_nt: TGTGCCAGCAGTCCGCGAGGGGGCTGGACTGAAGCTTTCTTT
clone_size: few
j_call: TRBJ1-1
v_call: TRBV27
d_call: TRBD1

cdr3_aa: CASLPDRNTGELFF
cdr3_nt: TGTGCCAGCCTCCCGGACAGGAACACCGGGGAGCTGTTTTTT
clone_size: NA
j_call: TRBJ2-2
v_call: TRBV2
d_call: NA